A single sample is the source of the 24 T cell receptor beta chains below, sequenced in a study of technical replicates of blood from a handful of donors. Using immunoSEQ multiplex PCR, the repertoire was profiled, and TCRdb retains in-frame clones only, with some absent. The table has about 72,000 clones, roughly 92% seen once. The sample comprised T cells isolated from PBMCs. The receptors come from a human donor in good health.

The chain links TRBV27 to TRBJ2-7; 7 nucleotides align to TRBD2. V was clipped by 7 bases and J by 2 bases; unmatched bases: 14. This CDR3 comprises 16 residues. The germline CDR1 and CDR2 sequences are MNHEY and SMNVEV (reference sequence). This chain's CDR3 is CASTPSSGNLPYEQYF. The CDR3, as DNA: TGTGCCAGCACCCCCTCTAGCGGAAACCTACCCTACGAGCAGTACTTC.

This chain joins TRBV27 and TRBJ1-1, with D maybe TRBD1 (6 bases). V was trimmed by 4 bases and J by 6 bases, leaving 15 bases between them. This CDR3 is 14 amino acids long. CDR1 and CDR2 (germline): MNHEY, SMNVEV (reference sequence). In DNA form, the CDR3 reads TGTGCCAGCAGTTCCCCAGACAGGATCGCTGAAGCTTTCTTT. Its translation: CASSSPDRIAEAFF.

V is TRBV7-2 and J is TRBJ2-5; 11 bases align to TRBD2. This CDR3 comprises 17 residues. The germline V gene has CDR1 SGHTA and CDR2 FQGNSA. After removal of 2 bases from V and 3 bases from J, the junction contained 8 bases not matched to a gene. CDR3 sequence: CASSLSPMGLAEETQYF. DNA for the CDR3: TGTGCCAGCAGCTTAAGCCCAATGGGACTAGCGGAAGAGACCCAGTACTTC.

This clone was detected only once. The genes are TRBV7-8 and TRBJ1-5; 8 positions agree with TRBD1. CDR1 is SGHVS, CDR2 FQNEAQ, per germline. The V segment lost 1 base and the J segment 6 bases; nucleotides outside the gene matches: 5. The CDR3 is made up of 15 amino acids. CDR3 DNA: TGTGCCAGCAGCTTAGACAGGGGGTTCGGTCAGCCCCAGCATTTT. As protein: CASSLDRGFGQPQHF.

V usage is TRBV5-6 and J usage is TRBJ2-7; TRBD2 agrees at 7 bases. The CDR3 totals 14 residues. The junction had 10 bases not matched to a gene; V was cut back by 6 bases and J by 4 bases. Germline V gene lookup returns CDR1 SGHDT and CDR2 YYEEEE. The CDR3 here is CASTITSEPYEQYF. CDR3 in DNA: TGTGCCAGCACCATCACTAGCGAGCCATACGAGCAGTACTTC.

This chain joins TRBV11-2 and TRBJ1-1; perhaps TRBD1 as D (5 bases). The CDR3 is 13 amino acids. Trimming stripped 0 bases from V and 4 bases from J, with 6 bases between. CDR1 and CDR2 from the germline V gene are SGHAT and FQNNGV. Here the CDR3 DNA reads TGTGCCAGCAGCTTAGACAGGGCCACTGAAGCTTTCTTT. It encodes CASSLDRATEAFF. The variable domain in full, with the rest retrieved from reference TRBV11-2 and TRBJ1-1, is EAGVAQSPRYKIIEKRQSVAFWCNPISGHATLYWYQQILGQGPKLLIQFQNNGVVDDSQLPKDRFSAERLKGVDSTLKIQPAKLEDSAVYLCASSLDRATEAFFGQGTRLTVV.

V is TRBV11-2 and J is TRBJ1-1, with 7 bases aligning to TRBD1. V lost 3 bases and J lost 0; bases outside the gene matches: 7. CDR1 SGHAT and CDR2 FQNNGV come from the germline V gene. The CDR3 has 16 residues. CDR3 region: CASSFRQGVMNTEAFF. The CDR3 DNA follows: TGTGCCAGCAGCTTCAGACAGGGTGTTATGAACACTGAAGCTTTCTTT.

The chain employs TRBV11-3 and TRBJ2-7, with 9 bases that match TRBD2. The CDR3 sequence is 15 residues long. After removal of 7 bases from V and 7 bases from J, the junction contained 14 bases not matched to a gene. Per the germline V gene, CDR1 is SGHNT and CDR2 is YENEEA. As DNA, the CDR3 is TGTGCCAGCACCCAAAGGGCGGGAGGGCCTAAAGAGCAGTACTTC. This translates into CASTQRAGGPKEQYF.

The CDR3 bases are TGCGCCAGCAGTGAGTGGGTCGCGGGGGGGGGATTGGGGTCTGGGGCCAACGTCCTGACTTTC. This translates into CASSEWVAGGGLGSGANVLTF. The rearrangement joins TRBV10-1 to TRBJ2-6; 9 nucleotides agree with TRBD2. The CDR3 length is 21 residues. Germline CDR1 WNHNN, CDR2 SYGVQD (reference sequence). V lost 1 base, J lost 1 base, and 14 bases stayed unmatched.

J is TRBJ1-4 and V is TRBV7-3; TRBD1 matches at 8 bases. CDR3 length: 13 amino acids. After removal of 4 bases from V and 5 bases from J, the junction contained 0 bases not matched to a gene. Germline CDR1 and CDR2: SGHTA and FQGTGA. This CDR3 reads CASSSGGNEKLFF. DNA of the CDR3: TGTGCCAGCAGCTCAGGGGGCAATGAAAAACTGTTTTTT.

The chain joins TRBV5-1 to TRBJ1-4; perhaps TRBD1 as D (5 bases). CDR1 SGHRS and CDR2 YFSETQ come from the germline V gene. CDR3 length: 14 residues. V lost 1 base and J lost 7, with 11 bases in between. The CDR3 DNA reads TGCGCCAGCAGCTTGACCGGGGGGGGTGAAAAACTGTTTTTT. Its protein is CASSLTGGGEKLFF.

The chain combines TRBV10-3 with TRBJ1-5; 9 bases line up with TRBD1. The CDR3 contains 14 residues. V gave up 2 bases and J gave up 4 bases; unmatched junction bases: 0. The germline gives CDR1 ENHRY, CDR2 SYGVKD. The CDR3 loop reads CAISEGTGNQPQHF. CDR3 nucleotides: TGTGCCATCAGTGAGGGGACAGGGAATCAGCCCCAGCATTTT.

This clone was seen only once. The chain recombines TRBV7-9 with TRBJ2-7; weak D call: TRBD1 (6 bases). Trimming removed 2 bases at V and 0 bases at J, with 11 bases between. The CDR3 has 15 residues. Germline V gene lookup returns CDR1 SEHNR and CDR2 FQNEAQ (reference sequence). CDR3 sequence: CASSLIRDNSYEQYF. CDR3 DNA sequence: TGTGCCAGCAGCTTAATCCGGGACAACTCCTACGAGCAGTACTTC.

This chain connects TRBV4-2 to TRBJ2-5, with D tentatively TRBD2 (5 bases). The CDR3 sequence is 13 residues long. V was cut by 0 bases and J by 5 bases, with 7 bases left in between. CDR1 and CDR2 (germline): LGHNA, YNFKEQ. This CDR3 is CASSQDREETQYF. The DNA for the CDR3 is TGTGCCAGCAGCCAAGATAGGGAGGAGACCCAGTACTTC.

This clone was observed once. V and J are TRBV5-1 and TRBJ2-7; the match to TRBD2 covers 7 bases. V dropped 1 base and J dropped 5; count of bases not matched to a gene: 3. The CDR3 covers 13 residues. The V gene's germline CDR1 is SGHRS and CDR2 YFSETQ. This CDR3 reads CASSLTSANEQYF. As DNA, the CDR3 is TGCGCCAGCAGCTTGACTAGCGCAAACGAGCAGTACTTC.

The chain couples TRBV2 to TRBJ2-1, with 8 bases matching TRBD2. This CDR3 is 14 amino acids long. The V gene end was trimmed by 10 bases and the J gene end by 6 bases; junction bases not matched to a gene: 11. CDR1 SNHLY and CDR2 FYNNEI come from the germline V gene. The CDR3: CATEAGLAGNEQFF. CDR3 sequence (DNA): TGTGCCACTGAAGCGGGGCTAGCGGGCAATGAGCAGTTCTTC. Using reference TRBV2 and TRBJ2-1 for the parts outside the CDR3, the full variable domain is EPEVTQTPSHQVTQMGQEVILRCVPISNHLYFYWYRQILGQKVEFLVSFYNNEISEKSEIFDDQFSVERPDGSNFTLKIRSTKLEDSAMYFCATEAGLAGNEQFFGPGTRLTVL.

The chain joins TRBV7-8 to TRBJ1-3; TRBD1 is a possible D gene (5 bases). The CDR3 spans 15 residues. Germline V lookup: CDR1 SGHVS, CDR2 FQNEAQ. V was shortened by 1 base and J by 2 bases, with 9 bases between the two germline ends. CDR3 loop: CASSLEGNPGNTIYF. Written as DNA, the CDR3 is TGTGCCAGCAGCTTAGAGGGGAACCCTGGAAACACCATATATTTT.

This chain connects TRBV13 to TRBJ2-3; no definite D call. From germline, CDR1 is PRHDT and CDR2 FYEKMQ (reference sequence). V dropped 0 bases and J dropped 6 bases, with 7 bases sitting between them. The CDR3 is 13 residues long. CDR3 sequence reads: CASSLGARDTQYF. In nucleotides, the CDR3 is TGTGCCAGCAGCTTAGGGGCCCGTGATACGCAGTATTTT.

The V call is TRBV2, the J call TRBJ2-1; D may be TRBD1 (6 bases). Germline CDR1 reads SNHLY; CDR2 reads FYNNEI. V dropped 10 bases and J dropped 4 bases, with 14 bases sitting between them. The length of the CDR3 is 13 residues. The CDR3 nucleotides are TGTGCCACCAAGCAGAGGGGGTACAATGAGCAGTTCTTC. Amino acid sequence: CATKQRGYNEQFF.

V is TRBV30 and J is TRBJ1-1; D is uncertain. The ends were cut back, 1 base at V and 6 bases at J, with 9 bases in the middle. Germline V CDR1 and CDR2: GTSNPN, SVGIG (reference sequence). There are 12 residues in the CDR3. The DNA for the CDR3 is TGTGCCTGGAGTGCGGGGTATTCTGAAGCTTTCTTT. Its translation is CAWSAGYSEAFF.

The CDR3 reads CAWSARDYGYTF. CDR3 in DNA: TGTGCCTGGAGTGCCAGGGACTATGGCTACACCTTC. V and J are TRBV30 and TRBJ1-2; a weak D match, TRBD1 (5 bases). The CDR3 contains 12 residues. Germline-derived CDR1 and CDR2 are GTSNPN and SVGIG (reference sequence). V lost 1 base to trimming and J lost 3 bases, with 6 bases between them. The full variable domain, completed using reference TRBV30 and TRBJ1-2, is SQTIHQWPATLVQPVGSPLSLECTVEGTSNPNLYWYRQAAGRGLQLLFYSVGIGQISSEVPQNLSASRPQDRQFILSSKKLLLSDSGFYLCAWSARDYGYTFGSGTRLTVV.

The CDR3: CASSYGPKSGSTEAFF. As DNA, the CDR3 is TGTGCCAGCAGCTATGGGCCAAAATCGGGGTCCACTGAAGCTTTCTTT. This chain uses TRBV9 with TRBJ1-1; unclear D gene. V was clipped by 4 bases and J by 4 bases, with 20 bases between them. CDR1 and CDR2 (germline): SGDLS, YYNGEE. This CDR3 comprises 16 residues.

This clone occurred once. The CDR3, as DNA: TGTGCCAGCAGTTTATTAGCTAGCGGAGGAGGAGATACGCAGTATTTT. It translates to CASSLLASGGGDTQYF. The rearrangement joins TRBV27 to TRBJ2-3; TRBD2 matches 7 bases. Germline V gene lookup returns CDR1 MNHEY and CDR2 SMNVEV (reference sequence). The CDR3 totals 16 residues. Losses at the gene ends were 1 base for V and 5 bases for J; bases not matched to a gene: 9.

This chain connects TRBV25-1 to TRBJ1-5; 8 nucleotides match TRBD1. The junction had 4 bases not matched to a gene; V was cut back by 2 bases and J by 4 bases. The CDR3 is made up of 15 amino acids. The germline V gene has CDR1 MGHDK and CDR2 SYGVNS. This CDR3 reads CASSEGQGINQPQHF. The CDR3 bases are TGTGCCAGCAGTGAAGGACAGGGAATAAATCAGCCCCAGCATTTT.